This T cell receptor beta chain was recovered during a study of blood T cell repertoires in COVID-19. Looking at the study overall: Samples taken during acute and convalescent COVID-19 were collected in the United States, Italy and Spain. Nucleic acid was either cDNA or gDNA, and it came from T cells, B-cell-depleted T cells, or PBMCs.

Germline CDR1 and CDR2: SGHNT and YYREEE (reference sequence). Trimming removed 3 bases at V and 0 bases at J, with 12 bases between. The CDR3 loop spans 15 amino acids. In the source study's methods: Estimation of nucleated cell counts relied on the amplification of reference gene primers. The data were produced by immunoSEQ multiplex PCR, yet TCRdb's version contains in-frame clones alone and is incomplete. V, J and clone size reflect that table, while D and trimming were determined from the DNA. The table lists a few hundred thousand clones, more than 70% of them singletons, with roughly 6.7% in the top ten.

V gene TRBV5-4 combines with J gene TRBJ1-1, with D possibly TRBD1 on 5 matching bases. The specimen was peripheral blood. The receptor was isolated from a man aged 18 to 29 who had recovered from COVID-19. The CDR3: CASSWGGPLNTEAFF. CDR3 DNA: TGTGCCAGCAGCTGGGGGGGACCCCTGAACACTGAAGCTTTCTTT.